Below are 14 T cell receptor beta chains sequenced from a single sample in a study of Graves' ophthalmopathy and Graves' hyperthyroidism. The TCR beta CDR3 regions underwent amplification from RNA transcripts. An initial RT-PCR round employing HTBI primers preceded a second-round multiplex PCR. A single record per CDR3 protein comes from TCRdb applying MiXCR to the multiplex PCR reads. The sample contains a few hundred thousand distinct CDR3 sequences, approximately 18% of which appear only once. Sequencing input: peripheral blood. The source of these receptors is an adult woman with stable Graves' hyperthyroidism.

This clonotype showed up just a few times. The chain combines TRBV25-1 with TRBJ2-2; maybe TRBD1 (6 bases). V was shortened by 1 base and J by 6 bases, with 9 bases between the two germline ends. This CDR3 region has 14 residues. Per the germline V gene, CDR1 is MGHDK and CDR2 is SYGVNS. CDR3 residues: CASSELGGSGELFF. In nucleotides, the CDR3 is TGTGCCAGCAGTGAATTAGGGGGATCCGGGGAGCTGTTTTTT.

In this sample, this clonotype turned up many times. The J gene is TRBJ2-5, the V gene TRBV5-1, with 8 bases fitting TRBD1. The CDR3 is 15 amino acids. Per germline, CDR1 SGHRS and CDR2 YFSETQ. Trimming removed 3 bases from V and 2 bases from J; junction bases left unmatched: 6. CDR3 in amino acids: CASSSGTGVQETQYF. The CDR3 DNA reads as TGCGCCAGCAGCTCCGGGACAGGAGTTCAAGAGACCCAGTACTTC.

In regard to this clonotype: This sequence may be a read error, since a much larger clone differs from it by one base. The V and J genes are TRBV12-3 or TRBV12-4 and TRBJ2-2; 9 bases fit TRBD1. The length of the CDR3 is 15 residues. Germline trimming cut 3 bases from V and 6 bases from J; bases unmatched to any gene: 5. In DNA form, the CDR3 reads TGTGCCAGCAGTTTCCCGGGACAGGGCTCCGGGGAGCTGTTTTTT. Protein sequence: CASSFPGQGSGELFF.

This chain uses TRBV4-3 with TRBJ2-3, with 8 bases that match TRBD2. Germline lookup yields CDR1 LGHNA and CDR2 YSLEER. The CDR3 is 14 residues long. The ends lost 4 bases at V and 6 bases at J; junction bases unmatched: 6. The CDR3 is CASSRVSSGDTQYF. The CDR3 DNA reads TGCGCCAGCAGCCGAGTTTCTAGCGGGGATACGCAGTATTTT.

This chain joins TRBV29-1 and TRBJ2-6; D remains unclear. In germline, CDR1 is SQVTM, CDR2 ANQGSEA. The CDR3 is 14 amino acids. V was trimmed by 5 bases and J by 0 bases, leaving 8 bases between them. In DNA form, the CDR3 reads TGCAGCGTTCGCGGCTACTCTGGGGCCAACGTCCTGACTTTC. Amino acid sequence: CSVRGYSGANVLTF.

This clonotype occurred many times. The chain recombines TRBV6-1 with TRBJ1-1; TRBD1 might be the D (5 bases). Germline CDR1 and CDR2: MNHNS and SASEGT. V gave up 6 bases and J gave up 0 bases, with 17 bases separating them. The CDR3 runs to 16 residues. The CDR3 loop reads CASRNQGFLMNTEAFF. The CDR3 DNA sequence: TGTGCCAGCAGAAACCAGGGTTTCCTTATGAACACTGAAGCTTTCTTT.

This clonotype was found many times. The CDR3 protein is CATSSPADSILSYNSPLHF. In DNA form, the CDR3 reads TGTGCCACCAGCAGTCCTGCCGACAGCATTCTCTCCTATAATTCACCCCTCCACTTT. The gene calls are TRBV15 and TRBJ1-6, with D possibly matching TRBD1 (5 bases). Germline V gene sequence: CDR1 LNHNV, CDR2 YYDKDF (reference sequence). V shed 3 bases and J shed 0 bases, with 18 bases lying between them. The CDR3 loop spans 19 amino acids.

This chain joins TRBV4-1 and TRBJ1-2; TRBD1 might be the D (5 bases). Germline assignment: CDR1 MGHRA and CDR2 YSYEKL. The CDR3 has 18 residues. The V and J ends lost 0 bases and 4 bases respectively, with 21 bases between them. CDR3 in DNA: TGCGCCAGCAGCCAAGATTTACCCGGAGGCGGGACCTTCTATGGCTACACCTTC. It translates to CASSQDLPGGGTFYGYTF.

The chain recombines TRBV4-1 with TRBJ2-7; 8 bases are shared with TRBD2. Germline V CDR1 and CDR2: MGHRA, YSYEKL. V lost 6 bases to trimming and J lost 0 bases; unmatched junction nucleotides: 4. The CDR3 totals 14 residues. The DNA for the CDR3 is TGCGCCAGCAGTGCGGGAGGCTCCTCCTACGAGCAGTACTTC. As protein: CASSAGGSSYEQYF.

This clonotype occurred many times. This chain joins TRBV28 and TRBJ2-2; 12 positions agree with TRBD2. Germline loops: CDR1 MDHEN, CDR2 SYDVKM. The trim removed 6 bases at V and 4 bases at J, leaving 15 bases unmatched. This CDR3 is 19 amino acids long. The CDR3 here is CASRLRLAGAIRRTGELFF. The CDR3, as DNA: TGTGCCAGCAGACTACGACTAGCGGGAGCCATTCGACGCACCGGGGAGCTGTTTTTT.

The sample holds many counts of this clonotype. A read error may be the cause here, since a much bigger clone is one base away. The chain is built from TRBV7-6 and TRBJ2-5, with D tentatively TRBD1 (5 bases). CDR1 is SGHVS and CDR2 is FNYEAQ in the germline V gene. The CDR3 has 13 amino acids. This chain's CDR3 is CASSLGREETKYF. CDR3 in DNA: TGTGCCAGCAGCTTAGGCAGGGAAGAGACCAAGTACTTC.

This clonotype was observed many times. The V and J genes are TRBV28 and TRBJ1-5, with unresolved D. V lost 5 bases and J 4 bases, leaving 12 bases between the germline ends. Looked up from germline, CDR1 is MDHEN and CDR2 is SYDVKM. The CDR3 is 14 residues long. This CDR3 is CASSRMWANQPQHF. CDR3 coding DNA: TGTGCCAGCAGTCGAATGTGGGCGAATCAGCCCCAGCATTTT.

This clonotype was counted at least ten times. The chain recombines TRBV6-1 with TRBJ2-7, with D possibly being TRBD2 (7 bases). The CDR3 loop spans 15 amino acids. Trimming took 6 bases from V and 0 from J, leaving 15 bases between them. The germline V gene encodes CDR1 MNHNS and CDR2 SASEGT. The CDR3 coding sequence is TGTGCCAGCAGCCGCGGGGGCTGGGGCTCCTACGAGCAGTACTTC. Protein sequence: CASSRGGWGSYEQYF.

The chain employs TRBV27 and TRBJ2-2; 14 nucleotides align to TRBD2. V was clipped by 8 bases and J by 8 bases; unmatched bases: 10. Germline CDR1 and CDR2: MNHEY and SMNVEV (reference sequence). The CDR3 extends over 16 amino acids. The CDR3 spells CASQFRGTSGSGELFF. CDR3 nucleotide sequence: TGTGCCAGCCAATTCCGGGGGACTAGCGGGAGTGGGGAGCTGTTTTTT.